The source of this T cell receptor beta chain is a study of cytomegalovirus exposure and HLA in healthy donors. The trim removed 6 bases at V and 6 bases at J, leaving 9 bases unmatched. This CDR3 contains 16 residues. From germline, CDR1 is MDHEN and CDR2 SYDVKM. PCR employed 60 Vbeta and 13 Jbeta primers. Some clones are missing from TCRdb's copy, which holds only in-frame ones; the method was immunoSEQ multiplex PCR. The data hold 240,000 or so clones, with over 80% observed a single time. The TCR sequence derives from a woman between 40 and 55 years old in good health and CMV-seropositive. The chain recombines TRBV28 with TRBJ1-5, with 12 nucleotides matching TRBD1. Sequencing was carried out using PBMCs. The CDR3: CASSPVRDRGRQPQHF. CDR3 in DNA: TGTGCCAGCAGCCCAGTCCGGGACAGGGGGCGTCAGCCCCAGCATTTT.